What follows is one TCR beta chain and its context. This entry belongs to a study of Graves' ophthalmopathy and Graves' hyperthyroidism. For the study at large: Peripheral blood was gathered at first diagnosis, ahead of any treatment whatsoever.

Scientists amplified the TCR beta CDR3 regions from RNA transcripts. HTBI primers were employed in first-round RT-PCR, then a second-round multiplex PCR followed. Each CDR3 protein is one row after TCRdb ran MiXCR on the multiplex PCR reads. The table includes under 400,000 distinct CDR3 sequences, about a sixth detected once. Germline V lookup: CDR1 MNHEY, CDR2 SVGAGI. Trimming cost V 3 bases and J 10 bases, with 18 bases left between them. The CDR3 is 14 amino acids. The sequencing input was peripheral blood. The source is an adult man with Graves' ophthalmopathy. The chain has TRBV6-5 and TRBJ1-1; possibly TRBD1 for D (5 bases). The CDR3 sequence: CASSYGGLGTSAFF. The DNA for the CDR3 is TGTGCCAGCAGTTATGGAGGCCTTGGGACCTCAGCTTTCTTT.